Listed here is a single T cell receptor (beta chain). The assay was immunoSEQ multiplex PCR, and TCRdb's table has in-frame clones only and misses some. The table has approximately 17,000 clones, roughly nine tenths seen once. This entry belongs to a study of blood T cell dynamics during melanoma immunotherapy. Study summary: Metastatic melanoma patients received first-line pembrolizumab or nivolumab plus ipilimumab.

This sample's time point: week 3, after first cycle of checkpoint inhibitor. One draw preceded checkpoint blockade; another followed its first cycle at week 3. Deletions cut 6 bases from V and 2 bases from J, with 13 bases between. CDR1 MNHNY and CDR2 SVGAGI come from the germline V gene (reference sequence). The CDR3 contains 14 residues. The clonotype originates from a human donor with melanoma. This sequence joins TRBV6-6 and TRBJ2-5; D is undetermined. The starting material was blood, obtained from a patient treated with checkpoint blockade. As DNA, the CDR3 is TGTGCCAGCAGCCCCCTGCGAGCACAAGAGACCCAGTACTTC. It codes for CASSPLRAQETQYF.